This T cell receptor beta chain was sequenced during a study of T cells in Graves' hyperthyroidism and ophthalmopathy. About this clonotype itself: Its antigen remains unidentified.

Uncontrolled infection, other autoimmune disease, pregnancy or lactation disqualified patients from enrolment. From germline, CDR1 is DFQATT and CDR2 SNEGSKA (reference sequence). The CDR3 is 14 residues long. Deletions cut 4 bases from V and 2 bases from J, with 12 bases between. Authors of the study amplified TCR beta CDR3 regions from RNA transcripts. Initially, a first-round RT-PCR of the TCR CDR3 employed the HTBI primer set. TCRdb re-analysed the multiplex PCR reads in MiXCR, keeping a single row per CDR3 protein. This sample yields under 350,000 distinct CDR3 sequences, of which over 15% are seen a single time; around 47% belongs to the top ten. Findings and limits, study-wide: Blood also held most thyroid clonotypes expanded beyond 0.001.

The sample comprised blood. This TCR was recovered from a woman aged 45-65 years with Graves' hyperthyroidism. V is TRBV20-1 and J is TRBJ2-1; D gene unclear. CDR3 nucleotides: TGCAGTGCTAATCCCGGAAGCGCCTACAATGAGCAGTTCTTC. Translating gives CSANPGSAYNEQFF.